Only a few counts were recorded for the clone carrying this T cell receptor beta chain. Its target is unknown. The data are from a study of cytomegalovirus exposure and HLA in healthy donors. General observations from the study: Later genetic work tied a missense DCLRE1C variant to beta-chain V and J trimming.

Germline V gene lookup returns CDR1 LNHNV and CDR2 YYDKDF (reference sequence). The CDR3 is made up of 13 amino acids. V lost 5 bases and J 1 base, leaving 9 bases between the germline ends. The PCR had 60 Vbeta and 13 Jbeta primers. Profiling relied on immunoSEQ multiplex PCR, and the TCRdb table lists in-frame clones only, not all of them. The repertoire includes some 130,000 clones, just under 80% of them detected once, and 1.5% sits in the top ten. The V call is TRBV15, the J call TRBJ2-7, with D maybe TRBD2 (5 bases). The sequencing sample was made of PBMCs. The source of this sequence is a woman between 18 and 29 years old in good health and CMV-seronegative. The CDR3 bases are TGTGCCACCAGCCGGACTGAGTCCTACGAGCAGTACTTC. Translation gives CATSRTESYEQYF.